This T cell receptor (beta chain) was obtained from a study of cytomegalovirus exposure and HLA in healthy donors. Turning to the study itself: A data release that came early held tens of millions of unique TCRs from HLA-typed donors.

PCR was performed using 60 Vbeta and 13 Jbeta primers. TCRdb's copy holds only in-frame clones and misses some; the assay was immunoSEQ multiplex PCR. The sample lists some 180,000 clones; about nine tenths were seen once. V was pared by 0 bases and J by 7 bases, with 7 bases of the junction left unmatched. This CDR3 has 16 residues. Germline V CDR1 and CDR2: SGDLS, YYNGEE. Healthy bone marrow donors made up the donors. The sequenced sample consisted of PBMCs. The V and J genes are TRBV9 and TRBJ1-2; TRBD1 matches 12 bases. The clonotype was recovered from a boy between 2 and 10 years old in good health and CMV-seronegative. DNA of the CDR3: TGTGCCAGCAGCGTAGGGGTAGGGACAGGGGGCTCTGGCTACACCTTC. Protein: CASSVGVGTGGSGYTF.